One sample yielded the 23 T cell receptor beta chains listed below, sequenced in a study of blood T cells in healthy people across ages. Then a second PCR, running roughly 7 to 12 cycles, was carried out with a sample-barcoded 5' primer and a J-beta primer mix. TCRdb fed the 5' RACE reads into MiXCR, producing one record per CDR3 protein. The sample comprises roughly 700,000 distinct CDR3 sequences, 25% of which are singletons, and 9.4% rests with the top ten. These data were also reused for a study on T cells of mothers and their children.

The sequenced material came from blood. Source of these receptors: a boy under 18 in good health.

This clonotype occurred a few times. The chain combines TRBV4-1 with TRBJ2-5, with 11 bases matching TRBD2. With the DNA end fitting TRBJ2-1 better, the J assignment may be wrong. The length of the CDR3 is 15 residues. The germline gives CDR1 MGHRA, CDR2 YSYEKL. CDR3 in DNA: TGCGCCAGCAGCCAAGTACTAGCGGGAGAGAATGAGCAGTTCTTC. Translating gives CASSQVLAGENEQFF.

This clonotype was observed a few times. This rearrangement joins TRBV9 to TRBJ2-1, with 7 bases fitting TRBD2. The CDR3 sequence is 16 residues long. The germline gives CDR1 SGDLS, CDR2 YYNGEE. Trimming cost V 6 bases and J 4 bases; bases outside gene matches: 13. CDR3 sequence reads: CASTPDVGGPYNEQFF. In DNA, the CDR3 is TGTGCCAGCACCCCAGATGTGGGAGGGCCTTACAATGAGCAGTTCTTC.

This clonotype was observed a handful of times. V is TRBV7-8 and J is TRBJ2-2; 13 bases agree with TRBD2. V lost 8 bases, J lost 5 bases, and 5 bases stayed unmatched. The germline CDR1 and CDR2 sequences are SGHVS and FQNEAQ. This CDR3 comprises 15 residues. This chain's CDR3 is CASAGLAGLTGELFF. DNA for the CDR3: TGTGCCAGCGCGGGACTAGCGGGGCTGACCGGGGAGCTGTTTTTT.

V usage is TRBV12-3 or TRBV12-4 and J usage is TRBJ2-7; 9 nucleotides line up with TRBD1. This CDR3 spans 14 amino acids. The trim removed 2 bases at V and 9 bases at J, leaving 8 bases unmatched. The CDR3: CASSLLGQGIPQYF. The CDR3 bases are TGTGCCAGCAGTTTATTGGGACAGGGTATCCCGCAGTACTTC.

In its sample, this clonotype was seen a few times. CDR3 protein: CASSYSISPSLEGKETQYF. The CDR3 coding sequence is TGTGCCAGCAGTTACTCTATTAGCCCAAGTCTCGAGGGGAAAGAGACCCAGTACTTC. The chain carries TRBV6-5 and TRBJ2-5; the D call may be TRBD1 or TRBD2 (5 bases each). Germline assignment: CDR1 MNHEY and CDR2 SVGAGI. V dropped 0 bases and J dropped 3 bases, with 23 bases sitting between them. This CDR3 has 19 amino acids.

The V call is TRBV5-1, the J call TRBJ2-7, with 10 positions matching TRBD2. This CDR3 is built from 14 residues. V was clipped by 7 bases and J by 3 bases; unmatched bases: 7. Looked up from germline, CDR1 is SGHRS and CDR2 is YFSETQ. This chain's CDR3 is CASGELAGNYEQYF. The CDR3, as DNA: TGCGCCAGCGGGGAACTAGCGGGGAACTACGAGCAGTACTTC.

The J gene is TRBJ2-5, the V gene TRBV20-1; TRBD2 matches 10 bases. Losses at the gene ends were 6 bases for V and 2 bases for J; bases not matched to a gene: 9. The germline CDR1 and CDR2 sequences are DFQATT and SNEGSKA (reference sequence). The CDR3 spans 15 residues. The CDR3 region is CSAAGTSVIQETQYF. CDR3 DNA: TGCAGTGCAGCTGGGACTAGCGTGATACAAGAGACCCAGTACTTC.

The V call is TRBV20-1, the J call TRBJ2-3, with 7 nucleotides matching TRBD2. The germline CDR1 and CDR2 sequences are DFQATT and SNEGSKA (reference sequence). This CDR3 is 15 amino acids long. The V and J ends lost 0 bases and 6 bases, in that order; junction bases with no gene match: 9. CDR3 sequence reads: CSARDPSGGGDTQYF. The CDR3 nucleotides are TGCAGTGCTAGAGATCCTAGCGGAGGAGGGGATACGCAGTATTTT.

This clonotype was counted between two and nine times. The genes are TRBV6-2 or TRBV6-3 and TRBJ2-5, with TRBD1 as a possible D gene (6 bases). The CDR3 runs to 14 residues. Germline CDR1 reads MNHEY; CDR2 reads SVGEGT. Trimming cost V 3 bases and J 2 bases, with 10 bases left between them. The chain's CDR3 is CASSYMRGQETQYF. The DNA of the CDR3 is TGTGCCAGCAGTTATATGAGGGGGCAAGAGACCCAGTACTTC.

This clonotype has just a few counts. The rearrangement links TRBV4-1 to TRBJ2-1; 13 nucleotides line up with TRBD2. Looked up from germline, CDR1 is MGHRA and CDR2 is YSYEKL. This CDR3 spans 16 amino acids. V gave up 1 base and J gave up 12 bases; unmatched junction bases: 9. CDR3 coding DNA: TGCGCCAGCAGCCAAGTGGAACTAGCGGGAGGGGGAGCGCAGTTCTTC. It yields the protein CASSQVELAGGGAQFF.

The V and J genes are TRBV4-3 and TRBJ1-1; D is unresolved. CDR3 length: 12 residues. Germline lookup yields CDR1 LGHNA and CDR2 YSLEER. Trimming left V 1 base short and J 7 bases short, with 7 bases between. CDR3 coding DNA: TGCGCCAGCAGCCAAGTTGGCGATGAAGCTTTCTTT. This encodes CASSQVGDEAFF.

This clonotype occurred a few times. This chain uses TRBV3-1 with TRBJ2-2; a weak D match, TRBD1 (5 bases). In germline, CDR1 is LGHDT, CDR2 YNNKEL (reference sequence). The CDR3 sequence is 13 residues long. V lost 4 bases and J lost 4, with 7 bases in between. This CDR3 reads CASSPGATGELFF. DNA of the CDR3: TGTGCCAGCAGCCCTGGGGCCACCGGGGAGCTGTTTTTT. Combining the CDR3 with reference TRBV3-1 and TRBJ2-2 gives the whole variable domain DTAVSQTPKYLVTQMGNDKSIKCEQNLGHDTMYWYKQDSKKFLKIMFSYNNKELIINETVPNRFSPKSPDKAHLNLHINSLELGDSAVYFCASSPGATGELFFGEGSRLTVL.

There are a few counts of this clonotype. V and J are TRBV9 and TRBJ1-1; D is perhaps TRBD1 (5 bases). From germline, CDR1 is SGDLS and CDR2 YYNGEE. The CDR3 is made up of 14 amino acids. The V end was cut by 3 bases, the J end by 5 bases, with 14 bases between. The CDR3 loop is CASSAGTEGTEAFF. CDR3 sequence (DNA): TGTGCCAGCAGCGCCGGGACCGAGGGGACTGAAGCTTTCTTT.

This clonotype was seen a handful of times. The gene calls are TRBV20-1 and TRBJ2-5, with no clear D. The J call may be mistaken, given a closer DNA end match to TRBJ2-1. The CDR3 consists of 20 residues. CDR1 is DFQATT and CDR2 is SNEGSKA in the germline V gene (reference sequence). The DNA of the CDR3 is TGCAGTGCTTTAACAATTGCTTCGACTGGAGAAGAATCAAACTACAATGAGCAGTTCTTC. This encodes CSALTIASTGEESNYNEQFF.

A note on this clonotype: The junction differs from germline at one of its ends, possibly a read error. The chain employs TRBV5-5 and TRBJ2-2; D possibly matches TRBD1 or TRBD2 (6 bases each). The CDR3 has 15 amino acids. The germline gives CDR1 SGHKS, CDR2 YYEKEE (reference sequence). CDR3 DNA sequence: TGTGCCAGCAGCCTTGACGGGGGCGGCACCGGGGAGCCGTTTTTT. Its translation: CASSLDGGGTGEPFF.

This chain links TRBV6-6 with TRBJ2-3, with TRBD2 identical over 7 bases. V was clipped by 2 bases and J by 0 bases; unmatched bases: 5. CDR1 is MNHNY, CDR2 SVGAGI, per germline (reference sequence). The CDR3 is 16 residues long. CDR3 DNA sequence: TGTGCCAGCAGTTACGTCTCGCGGGGGAGCACAGATACGCAGTATTTT. It codes for CASSYVSRGSTDTQYF.

The rearrangement joins TRBV12-3 or TRBV12-4 to TRBJ2-7; unclear D gene. The CDR3 contains 12 residues. The ends were cut back, 1 base at V and 6 bases at J, with 7 bases in the middle. DNA of the CDR3: TGTGCCAGCAGTTTAGGCGGACGCGAGCAGTACTTC. Encoded protein: CASSLGGREQYF.

This chain links TRBV6-5 with TRBJ2-7, with D tentatively TRBD1 (6 bases). Germline assignment: CDR1 MNHEY and CDR2 SVGAGI. This CDR3 has 15 amino acids. The V end was cut by 5 bases, the J end by 1 base, with 15 bases between. The DNA of the CDR3 is TGTGCCAGCAGTCCCAGGGGATATGGTTCCTACGAGCAGTACTTC. It translates to CASSPRGYGSYEQYF.

This clonotype showed up just a few times. The chain employs TRBV29-1 and TRBJ1-5, with a possible D match to TRBD1 (6 bases). CDR1 SQVTM and CDR2 ANQGSEA come from the germline V gene. The CDR3 is 14 amino acids. V dropped 4 bases and J dropped 4 bases, with 14 bases sitting between them. CDR3 sequence (DNA): TGCAGCGTTGTATCGGACAGTTCAAATCAGCCCCAGCATTTT. It specifies CSVVSDSSNQPQHF.

This clonotype was observed a handful of times. This chain links TRBV12-3 or TRBV12-4 with TRBJ2-3; unclear D gene. Trimming took 3 bases from V and 4 from J, leaving 11 bases between them. The CDR3 consists of 14 residues. CDR3 amino acids: CASSFRRLPDTQYF. As DNA, the CDR3 is TGTGCCAGCAGTTTTAGACGATTACCAGATACGCAGTATTTT.

This clonotype has ten or more counts. The chain is built from TRBV7-9 and TRBJ2-5; D not resolved. CDR1 and CDR2 from the germline V gene are SEHNR and FQNEAQ (reference sequence). The V end was cut by 2 bases, the J end by 2 bases, with 6 bases between. The CDR3 has 13 amino acids. This chain's CDR3 is CASSLIGQETQYF. DNA of the CDR3: TGTGCCAGCAGCTTAATCGGGCAAGAGACCCAGTACTTC.

The genes are TRBV6-5 and TRBJ2-3; no reliable D call. Trimming pared 0 bases from V and 6 bases from J, leaving 10 bases between. The germline V gene encodes CDR1 MNHEY and CDR2 SVGAGI. The CDR3 consists of 14 residues. The CDR3 sequence is CASSYSAYSDTQYF. CDR3 DNA: TGTGCCAGCAGTTACTCGGCGTATAGCGATACGCAGTATTTT.

This chain uses TRBV20-1 with TRBJ2-5, with D perhaps TRBD2 (6 bases). The better agreement between TRBJ2-1 and the DNA end casts doubt on the J call. The CDR3 sequence is 14 residues long. CDR1 and CDR2 (germline): DFQATT, SNEGSKA (reference sequence). The CDR3 here is CSASPGVSHGEQFF. The CDR3 DNA reads as TGCAGTGCTAGCCCGGGAGTGAGTCATGGTGAGCAGTTCTTC.